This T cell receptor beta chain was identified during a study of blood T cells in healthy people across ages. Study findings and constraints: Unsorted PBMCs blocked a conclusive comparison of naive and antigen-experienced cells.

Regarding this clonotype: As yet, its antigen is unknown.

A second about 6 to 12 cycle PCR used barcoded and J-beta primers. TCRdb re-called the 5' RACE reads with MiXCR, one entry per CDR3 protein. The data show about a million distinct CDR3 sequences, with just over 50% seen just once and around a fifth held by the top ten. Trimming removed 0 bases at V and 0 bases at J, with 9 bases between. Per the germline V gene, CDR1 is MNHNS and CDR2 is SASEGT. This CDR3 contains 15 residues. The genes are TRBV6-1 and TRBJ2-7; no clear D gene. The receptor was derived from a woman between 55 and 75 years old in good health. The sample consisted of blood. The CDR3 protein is CASSEAPGISYEQYF. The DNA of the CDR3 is TGTGCCAGCAGTGAAGCGCCGGGCATCTCCTACGAGCAGTACTTC.